Listed below are T cell receptor beta chains from one sample, sequenced in a study of cytomegalovirus exposure and HLA in healthy donors. Clones were sequenced by immunoSEQ multiplex PCR, and TCRdb holds only the in-frame ones, with some missing. There are around 280,000 clones in the sample; about 90% occur only once, and approximately 2.2% lies in the top ten. Source material: PBMCs. The receptors shown here come from a woman under 30 in good health and CMV-seronegative. Both conserved end residues are part of each CDR3. The D gene is left open where the match is weak. Size tells how often a clone was seen (once, few, many) or the class of an expanded clone, and some rows leave it out.

j_call clone_size d_call v_call cdr3_aa cdr3_nt
TRBJ1-2 . TRBD1 TRBV19 CASSIVSGQVDGYTF TGTGCCAGTAGTATTGTATCGGGACAGGTGGATGGCTACACCTTC
TRBJ1-1 . TRBD1 TRBV29-1 CSVGAWTGDTEAFF TGCAGCGTTGGTGCGTGGACAGGGGACACTGAAGCTTTCTTT
TRBJ1-6 . . TRBV6-4 CASSERGGSLNSPLHF TGTGCCAGCAGTGAAAGGGGGGGAAGCTTAAATTCACCCCTCCACTTT
TRBJ1-1 . TRBD1 TRBV7-6 CASSSGQGMGSEAFF TGTGCCAGCAGCTCAGGACAGGGAATGGGGTCTGAAGCTTTCTTT
TRBJ1-2 once . TRBV10-3 CAISDGEGYGYTF TGTGCCATCAGTGATGGGGAGGGCTATGGCTACACCTTC
TRBJ1-6 . TRBD1 TRBV9 CASSVTGKNRGDSPLHF TGTGCCAGCAGCGTTACAGGGAAGAACAGGGGGGATTCACCCCTCCACTTT
TRBJ1-5 . . TRBV7-9 CASSLAWTENNQPQHF TGTGCCAGCAGCTTAGCGTGGACAGAAAACAATCAGCCCCAGCATTTT
TRBJ1-1 once . TRBV2 CASSEALGGTEAFF TGTGCCAGCAGTGAAGCGCTCGGGGGTACTGAAGCTTTCTTT
TRBJ1-4 . TRBD1 TRBV6-1 CASSGGQVQVVNEKLFF TGTGCCAGCAGTGGCGGACAGGTGCAGGTGGTTAATGAAAAACTGTTTTTT
TRBJ2-3 . . TRBV2 CASSGSSWKDTQYF TGTGCCAGCAGTGGATCTAGCTGGAAGGATACGCAGTATTTT